The 6 T cell receptor beta chains below were found in one sample sequenced in a study of blood T cell repertoires in COVID-19. Using immunoSEQ multiplex PCR, the repertoire was profiled, and TCRdb retains in-frame clones only, with some absent. The sample has some 150,000 clones, 84% seen once. The sequencing input was peripheral blood. These receptors were taken from an older man with acute or convalescent COVID-19.

This clone appeared once. The CDR3 coding sequence is TGTGCCAGCAGTCCCAGGGCCGCTGAAGCTTTCTTT. Translating it yields CASSPRAAEAFF. This chain joins TRBV11-2 and TRBJ1-1, with a possible D match to TRBD1 (5 bases). Germline V gene lookup returns CDR1 SGHAT and CDR2 FQNNGV. V was shortened by 6 bases and J by 6 bases, with 11 bases between the two germline ends. This CDR3 has 12 residues.

A single count supports this clone. V and J are TRBV12-3 or TRBV12-4 and TRBJ2-3, with D unclear. Trimming stripped 1 base from V and 8 bases from J, with 7 bases between. This CDR3 has 12 amino acids. CDR3 sequence: CASSLGTGTQYF. Written as DNA, the CDR3 is TGTGCCAGCAGTTTAGGAACGGGTACGCAGTATTTT.

This clone was recorded only once. The chain has TRBV3-1 (or the pseudogene TRBV3-2) and TRBJ2-5; D may be TRBD2 (6 bases). Trimming took off 4 bases at V and 5 bases at J, with 14 bases between the two ends. Per the germline V gene, CDR1 is LGHDT and CDR2 is YNNKEL (reference sequence). The CDR3 runs to 14 residues. The CDR3 loop is CASSLAPGDETQYF. The CDR3 DNA sequence: TGTGCCAGCAGCCTCGCCCCGGGGGACGAGACCCAGTACTTC.

The rearrangement joins TRBV11-1 to TRBJ2-5, with 8 bases matching TRBD2. The CDR3 sequence is 12 residues long. Germline CDR1 SGHAT, CDR2 FQDESV (reference sequence). This chain's CDR3 is CASGGSEETQYF. CDR3 DNA sequence: TGTGCGAGCGGGGGCAGCGAAGAGACCCAGTACTTC. Full variable domain (rest looked up from reference TRBV11-1 and TRBJ2-5): EAEVAQSPRYKITEKSQAVAFWCDPISGHATLYWYRQILGQGPELLVQFQDESVVDDSQLPKDRFSAERLKGVDSTLKIQPAELGDSAMYLCASGGSEETQYFGPGTRLLVL.

J is TRBJ2-2 and V is TRBV12-3 or TRBV12-4; no clear D. V was shortened by 6 bases and J by 3 bases, with 8 bases between the two germline ends. This CDR3 is 13 amino acids long. The CDR3 sequence is CASRFTYTGELFF. Written as DNA, the CDR3 is TGTGCCAGCAGATTTACTTACACCGGGGAGCTGTTTTTT.

J is TRBJ1-4 and V is TRBV5-6; D may be TRBD1 (5 bases). Germline V gene sequence: CDR1 SGHDT, CDR2 YYEEEE. Trimming stripped 5 bases from V and 5 bases from J, with 13 bases between. The length of the CDR3 is 14 residues. CDR3 amino acids: CASSLQGTNEKLFF. CDR3 bases: TGTGCCAGCAGTCTTCAGGGTACGAATGAAAAACTGTTTTTT.